Included here is one T cell receptor (beta chain) sequence, with context. This sample is part of a study of OX40 agonist ivuxolimab in advanced cancers. As for the study in general: Prior checkpoint blockade (anti-PD-1, anti-PD-L1 or anti-CTLA-4) was permitted; approximately 41% had it.

TCRdb keeps only in-frame clones here, not all; method: immunoSEQ multiplex PCR. Here the sample spans fewer than 100,000 clones, around 90% being singletons. From germline, CDR1 is MNHNY and CDR2 SVGAGI (reference sequence). This CDR3 has 16 amino acids. V was pared by 2 bases and J by 5 bases, with 18 bases between. The receptor's source is an adult with an advanced solid tumor such as melanoma, head and neck, liver or kidney cancer. V usage is TRBV6-6 and J usage is TRBJ2-5; D is perhaps TRBD2 (6 bases). The sample was CD4+ or CD8+ T cells sorted from blood, taken in a trial of the OX40 agonist ivuxolimab. CDR3 DNA sequence: TGTGCCAGCAGTTACGGCGTAGGGGAGGTTAGGGAGACCCAGTACTTC. It is translated as CASSYGVGEVRETQYF.